This record covers a single TCR beta chain. This entry comes from a study of blood T cell repertoires in COVID-19. About the research overall: Acute-phase and convalescent COVID-19 samples originated in the United States, Italy and Spain. Sample material is recorded as cDNA or gDNA derived from T cells, B-cell-depleted T cells, or PBMCs.

Authors' data handling: The assay estimated nucleated cells by amplifying reference gene primers. Assay used: immunoSEQ multiplex PCR; TCRdb lists only in-frame clones, some missing. The DNA was the basis for D and trimming; V, J and clone size are from that table. The repertoire includes around 130,000 clones, 85% to 90% of them detected once, and around a quarter sits in the top ten. CDR3 length: 15 amino acids. Germline V gene data show CDR1 as LGHDT and CDR2 as YNNKEL (reference sequence). The J segment lost 3 bases and the V segment lost 10 bases, leaving 10 bases of the junction unmatched. The sequence came from a man aged 65 to 85 with active or convalescent COVID-19. The sequencing input was peripheral blood. V usage is TRBV3-1 (or the pseudogene TRBV3-2) and J usage is TRBJ1-3; 9 bases match TRBD1. The chain's CDR3 is CATTGGAGFGNTIYF. CDR3 bases: TGTGCCACAACAGGGGGCGCAGGTTTTGGAAACACCATATATTTT.